The 9 T cell receptor beta chains in this list originate from one sample, sequenced in a study of T cells expressing NK-cell markers (dated by TCRdb to about 2020). Preparation of the library involved 5' RACE. Reads for this sample came from an Illumina HiSeq 2000. Each CDR3 protein sequence appears as one entry after TCRdb reprocessed the reads, and no DNA is included. This sample's table has entries for around 470,000 distinct CDR3 sequences. Approximately 1.5% of the sample is taken by the ten largest. Source material: blood T cells: a sorted CD56 or NKG2C T cell subset, CD4+ or CD8+ T cells, or bulk PBMC T cells (not recorded which). These receptors were obtained from a woman aged 50 to 60 in good health. Donor details come from another sample of the same person, matched by shared clones.

The chain employs TRBV3-1 and TRBJ2-2; there is no DNA to check the TCRdb D call of TRBD2. This CDR3 has 16 amino acids. The germline gives CDR1 LGHDT, CDR2 YNNKEL (reference sequence). The CDR3: CASSHPGGPSTGELFF. The full variable domain, completed using reference TRBV3-1 and TRBJ2-2, is DTAVSQTPKYLVTQMGNDKSIKCEQNLGHDTMYWYKQDSKKFLKIMFSYNNKELIINETVPNRFSPKSPDKAHLNLHINSLELGDSAVYFCASSHPGGPSTGELFFGEGSRLTVL.

CDR3 residues: CASSLKQGVDTQYF. The rearrangement uses TRBV7-9 and TRBJ2-3; there is no DNA to check the TCRdb D call of TRBD1. Germline V gene lookup returns CDR1 SEHNR and CDR2 FQNEAQ (reference sequence). The CDR3 has 14 residues.

This rearrangement joins TRBV5-1 to TRBJ2-2. Germline CDR1 SGHRS, CDR2 YFSETQ. CDR3 length: 15 amino acids. CDR3 loop: CASSLVRSDTGELFF.

The chain links TRBV5-5 to TRBJ2-3; TCRdb's D gene call, TRBD2, goes unchecked for lack of DNA. The CDR3 runs to 14 residues. Germline values: CDR1 SGHKS, CDR2 YYEKEE (reference sequence). The CDR3 is CASTGQRETDTQYF.

The chain carries TRBV10-3 and TRBJ2-5. The CDR3 runs to 13 residues. Per germline, CDR1 ENHRY and CDR2 SYGVKD. CDR3 loop: CAISGTKDQTQYF.

This sequence joins TRBV12-3 or TRBV12-4 and TRBJ2-1; the TRBD2 assignment by TCRdb is unverifiable without DNA. This CDR3 is 17 amino acids long. CDR3 sequence reads: CASSGIGAGPSYNEQFF.

The chain carries TRBV5-1 and TRBJ2-2; TCRdb's D call, TRBD1, is unchecked because there is no DNA. The CDR3 has 15 residues. The germline V gene encodes CDR1 SGHRS and CDR2 YFSETQ. CDR3 region: CASSSDSLHGGELFF.

The gene calls are TRBV7-9 and TRBJ2-5. The V gene's germline CDR1 is SEHNR and CDR2 FQNEAQ (reference sequence). This CDR3 region has 14 residues. CDR3 region: CASSHRNLGETQYF. The full variable domain, its missing parts supplied by reference TRBV7-9 and TRBJ2-5, is DTGVSQNPRHKITKRGQNVTFRCDPISEHNRLYWYRQTLGQGPEFLTYFQNEAQLEKSRLLSDRFSAERPKGSFSTLEIQRTEQGDSAMYLCASSHRNLGETQYFGPGTRLLVL.

The chain is built from TRBV3-1 and TRBJ2-1; TCRdb returns TRBD2, unconfirmable since there is no DNA. The V gene's germline CDR1 is LGHDT and CDR2 YNNKEL (reference sequence). The CDR3 totals 15 residues. The CDR3 protein is CASSRTSAAFDEQFF.